This TCR beta chain was captured by sequencing in a study of esophageal squamous cell carcinoma under preoperative chemotherapy. Study outcomes and limitations: Peripheral T cells migrating into the tumor appeared to partly supply post-treatment tumor-infiltrating lymphocytes.

Germline CDR1 and CDR2: SGHTA and FQGNSA. This CDR3 contains 14 residues. Time point noted: after preoperative PTX-NDP chemotherapy. MiXCR, run by TCRdb on the PCR reads, gives a single entry per CDR3 protein. The sample yields about 18,000 distinct CDR3 sequences, roughly 46% seen once. A note on this clonotype: Its target is not known. A read error may produce the germline difference seen at one junction end.

The specimen was taken from a patient given preoperative chemotherapy. The sequence was collected from a human donor with esophageal squamous cell carcinoma. The donor label of this sample is uncertain. The V call is TRBV7-2, the J call TRBJ2-5; D perhaps matches TRBD2 (5 bases). The CDR3 DNA reads as TGTGCGGGCAGCGGCGGGCCTGACGGAGAGACCCAGTACTTT. This codes for CAGSGGPDGETQYF.